This TCR beta chain was obtained from a study of T-cell reconstitution after alpha-beta-depleted transplantation in children. A library of TCRbeta sequences, prepared with unique molecular identifiers, was generated. TCRdb analysed the PCR reads with MiXCR anew, one entry per CDR3 protein. This sample has about 540,000 distinct CDR3 sequences; around 19% occur once, and the top ten carry 3.3%. With 7 bases removed from V and 7 bases from J, the gap between germline ends came to 22 bases. CDR1 is LNHDA, CDR2 SQIVND, per germline (reference sequence). The CDR3 runs to 15 residues. The clonotype comes from a human donor who donated a stem cell graft to a child with acute lymphoblastic leukemia. The V call is TRBV19, the J call TRBJ2-5; D is perhaps TRBD2 (5 bases). The sequencing here drew on PBMCs from the stem cell graft donor, taken from the stem cell graft. The CDR3 loop is CASNNRPGIPGTQYF. In DNA form, the CDR3 reads TGTGCCAGTAATAATCGTCCGGGGATCCCTGGGACCCAGTACTTC.